This T cell receptor beta chain was captured in a study of chemoradiotherapy in HPV16-positive cancers (dated by TCRdb to between 2020 and 2023). About the investigation overall: Functional T-cell assays on cells from a couple of HPV16-positive patients defined candidate HPV-specific T-cell clones and common TCR motifs. The study set out to ask whether T-cell immunity against the HPV oncoproteins E6 and E7 changes over the course of chemoradiotherapy and whether that immunity affects survival. The candidate HPV-specific TCRs and motifs were then tracked in TCR repertoires from over 85 patients with HPV-related cancers. Broader findings and caveats from the paper: In HPV16-positive patients, expansion of HPV-responsive T cells during chemoradiotherapy was found to be associated with improved recurrence-free survival. The functional definition of HPV-specific T cells was derived from only two HPV16-positive patients, and the survival association was reported for HPV16-positive patients. Expansion of candidate HPV-specific clones and E7-related TCR motifs was observed in the tumor microenvironment during treatment, whereas no such expansion was observed for non-HPV-specific T cells.

Concerning this clone: Its antigen remains undetermined. Base qualities are not provided; no much larger clone lies one nucleotide away.

Because repertoires were sampled repeatedly during chemoradiotherapy, clonal expansion in the tumor microenvironment could be followed. The germline V gene supplies CDR1 LGHNA and CDR2 YSLEER. V sheds 0 bases and J sheds 8 bases, leaving 20 bases between their ends. The CDR3 runs 17 amino acids, cysteine and phenylalanine included. Only the CDR3 portion is preserved as DNA: 51 bases, with reading frame beginning at the first base. Libraries were built with the immunoSEQ multiplex PCR assay. TCRdb limited this immuneACCESS table to in-frame rearrangements with V and J called. A share of clones is missing; checked studies link under half to unresolved V genes, and the rest is unexplained. For this sample the table gives about 17,000 clones, of which 90% to 95% were detected only once. Clones ranked in the top ten supply 14% of the sample.

The sequence was collected from a human donor with HPV-associated anogenital cancer. This chain is built from TRBV4-3 and TRBJ2-1, with TRBD1 as a weak D call on 7 bases. Sample: blood, taken from a patient who underwent chemoradiotherapy. CDR3 reads: CASSQEPQGGAMDEQFF. The DNA sequence reads TGCGCCAGCAGCCAAGAGCCCCAGGGGGGAGCCATGGATGAGCAGTTCTTC.